This T cell receptor (beta chain) was identified in a study of blood T cell repertoires in COVID-19. Study information: Some COVID-19 samples were acute and others convalescent; all came from the United States, Italy and Spain.

About this clone: The sample carries other DNA sequences with the same CDR3.

The participants were between about 18 and 95 years old and came from about two dozen US areas. What the recovered Cohort 3 donors had was two negative PCRs, clearance, or symptom resolution. CDR1 is KGHDR and CDR2 is SFDVKD in the germline V gene. Trimming left V 5 bases short and J 5 bases short, with 5 bases between. The CDR3 runs to 11 residues. As handled by the study authors: Amplification from reference gene primers served as the basis for estimated nucleated cell counts. Data came from immunoSEQ multiplex PCR; TCRdb stores just in-frame clones and leaves some out. For V, J and clone size, that table is used; D and trimming come from the DNA. This table holds 450,000 or so clones, 90% found once.

The source is a man between 18 and 35 years old who had recovered from COVID-19. The chain has TRBV24-1 and TRBJ2-5; D call uncertain. The sequencing sample was made of PBMCs or T cells enriched from blood (not recorded which). The CDR3 bases are TGTGCCACCAGTGCAGGCGAGACCCAGTACTTC. Amino acid sequence: CATSAGETQYF.